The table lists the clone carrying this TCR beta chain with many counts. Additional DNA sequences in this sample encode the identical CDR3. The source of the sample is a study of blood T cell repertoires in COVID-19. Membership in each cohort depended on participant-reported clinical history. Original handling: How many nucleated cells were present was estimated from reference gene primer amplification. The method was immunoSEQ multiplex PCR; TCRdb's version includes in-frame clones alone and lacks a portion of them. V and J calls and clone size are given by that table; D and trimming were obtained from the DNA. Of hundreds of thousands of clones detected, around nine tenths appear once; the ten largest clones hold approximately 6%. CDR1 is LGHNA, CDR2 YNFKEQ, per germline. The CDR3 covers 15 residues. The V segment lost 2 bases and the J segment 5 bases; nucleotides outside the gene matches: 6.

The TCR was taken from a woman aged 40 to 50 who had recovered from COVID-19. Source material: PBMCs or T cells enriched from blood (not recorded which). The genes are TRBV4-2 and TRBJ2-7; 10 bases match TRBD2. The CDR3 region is CASSQKREGLHEQYF. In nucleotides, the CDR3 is TGTGCCAGCAGCCAAAAGCGGGAGGGCCTCCACGAGCAGTACTTC.